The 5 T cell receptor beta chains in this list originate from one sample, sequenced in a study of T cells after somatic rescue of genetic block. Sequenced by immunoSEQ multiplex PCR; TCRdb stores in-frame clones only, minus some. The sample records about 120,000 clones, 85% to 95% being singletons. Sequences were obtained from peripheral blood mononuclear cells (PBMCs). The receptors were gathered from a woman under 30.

CDR3 in DNA: TGTGCCAGCAGCCTTTTGGGACAGGGGGCTTACACTGAAGCTTTCTTT. Protein: CASSLLGQGAYTEAFF. The chain recombines TRBV9 with TRBJ1-1, with 12 positions matching TRBD1. V gave up 4 bases and J gave up 3 bases; unmatched junction bases: 7. Germline V gives CDR1 SGDLS, CDR2 YYNGEE. This CDR3 comprises 16 residues.

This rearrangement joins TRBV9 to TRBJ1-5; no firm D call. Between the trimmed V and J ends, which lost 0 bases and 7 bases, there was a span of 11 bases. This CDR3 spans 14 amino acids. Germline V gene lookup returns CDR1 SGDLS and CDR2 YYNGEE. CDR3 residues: CASSVGVVGQPQHF. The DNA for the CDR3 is TGTGCCAGCAGCGTAGGGGTCGTTGGCCAGCCCCAGCATTTT.

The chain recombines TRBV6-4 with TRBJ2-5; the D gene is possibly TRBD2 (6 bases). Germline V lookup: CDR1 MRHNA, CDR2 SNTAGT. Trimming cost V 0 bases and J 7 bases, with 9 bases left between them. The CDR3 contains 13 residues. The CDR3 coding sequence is TGTGCCAGCAGTGACTCCGCTAGCGCGACCCAGTACTTC. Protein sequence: CASSDSASATQYF.

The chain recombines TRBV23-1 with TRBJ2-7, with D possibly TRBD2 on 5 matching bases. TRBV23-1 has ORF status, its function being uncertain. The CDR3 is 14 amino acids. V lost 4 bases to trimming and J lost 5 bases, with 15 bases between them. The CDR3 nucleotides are TGCGCCAGCAGTCGGTCAGGAGGATATGACGAGCAGTACTTC. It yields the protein CASSRSGGYDEQYF.

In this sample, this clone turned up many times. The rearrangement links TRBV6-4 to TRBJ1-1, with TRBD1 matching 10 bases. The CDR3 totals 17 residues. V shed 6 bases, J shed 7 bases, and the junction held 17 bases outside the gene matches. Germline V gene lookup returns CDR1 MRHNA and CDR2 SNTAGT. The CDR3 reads CASRKAGTGAGLGEAFF. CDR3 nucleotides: TGTGCCAGCAGAAAGGCCGGGACAGGGGCCGGTTTGGGTGAAGCTTTCTTT.